The following is a TCR beta chain sequence with its context. Its target is not known. Researchers grouped second doses given at about 4 or about 12 weeks into one pool. Repertoires were generated with immunoSEQ multiplex PCR, while TCRdb's copy carries only in-frame clones and drops some. The sample holds 90,000 or so clones, about 92% seen once. The sample comes from a study of T cell responses to AZD1222 COVID-19 vaccine. The CDR3 is made up of 15 amino acids. CDR1 MNHEY and CDR2 SVGAGI come from the germline V gene. Trimming removed 0 bases from V and 1 base from J, with 10 bases in between. Broader study findings: Increases in Spike-specific TCR breadth and depth were seen after two AZD1222 doses. AZD1222 recipients seropositive at baseline numbered only six. Vaccine-related CD4 TCRs covered spike, predominating at 160-218 and 743-854.

The clonotype comes from an adult who received the AZD1222 COVID-19 vaccine. Sequencing was performed on peripheral blood, taken 28 days after the second AZD1222 dose. The rearrangement joins TRBV6-5 to TRBJ2-7; D might be TRBD1 or TRBD2, each matching 5 bases. CDR3 loop: CASSYSGTTSYEQYF. CDR3 sequence (DNA): TGTGCCAGCAGTTACTCAGGGACGACGTCCTACGAGCAGTACTTC.